These 22 T cell receptor beta chains share one sample of origin, sequenced in a study of blood T cells in healthy people across ages. Combining a sample-barcoded 5' primer with a J-beta primer mix, a second PCR ran for about 7 to 12 cycles. TCRdb independently ran MiXCR on the 5' RACE reads; one entry per CDR3 protein. The sample carries some 760,000 distinct CDR3 sequences, 25% recorded once. These sequences were also reported in another study, on T cells of mothers and their children.

Input material: blood. These receptors were taken from a boy aged 5-17 years in good health.

The genes are TRBV7-2 and TRBJ1-2; no clear D gene. V was pared by 1 base and J by 0 bases, with 12 bases between. The CDR3 is 16 amino acids. Germline values: CDR1 SGHTA, CDR2 FQGNSA. This chain's CDR3 is CASSLVDRPPNYGYTF. The CDR3 bases are TGTGCCAGCAGCTTAGTAGATAGGCCCCCTAACTATGGCTACACCTTC.

V and J are TRBV7-9 and TRBJ2-1, with TRBD2 identical over 11 bases. CDR3 length: 17 amino acids. V gave up 4 bases and J gave up 4 bases; unmatched junction bases: 9. The germline CDR1 and CDR2 sequences are SEHNR and FQNEAQ (reference sequence). CDR3 amino acids: CASSSPSSGGLYNEQFF. The DNA of the CDR3 is TGTGCCAGCAGCTCCCCGTCTAGCGGGGGGTTATACAATGAGCAGTTCTTC.

In its sample, this clonotype was seen a few times. This chain joins TRBV18 and TRBJ2-5; TRBD1 aligns across 7 bases. Trimming removed 3 bases from V and 3 bases from J; junction bases left unmatched: 4. The germline gives CDR1 KGHSH, CDR2 LQKENI. There are 14 residues in the CDR3. The CDR3 is CASSPGQQKETQYF. DNA of the CDR3: TGTGCCAGCTCACCGGGACAGCAGAAAGAGACCCAGTACTTC.

The chain employs TRBV5-1 and TRBJ2-1; 7 bases fit TRBD2. The ends lost 0 bases at V and 4 bases at J; junction bases unmatched: 7. This CDR3 spans 16 amino acids. Germline loops: CDR1 SGHRS, CDR2 YFSETQ. As DNA, the CDR3 is TGCGCCAGCAGCTTGGCCATTGGCGGGGGTTACAATGAGCAGTTCTTC. Translation: CASSLAIGGGYNEQFF.

The chain has TRBV28 and TRBJ2-6, with D tentatively TRBD1 (6 bases). The length of the CDR3 is 22 residues. Germline V gene lookup returns CDR1 MDHEN and CDR2 SYDVKM. V was shortened by 3 bases and J by 0 bases, with 27 bases between the two germline ends. CDR3 protein: CASSFLLGRGQSFLSGANVLTF. The CDR3 DNA reads TGTGCCAGCAGTTTTTTACTGGGCAGGGGTCAATCTTTTCTCTCTGGGGCCAACGTCCTGACTTTC.

This clonotype was recorded a few times. This chain connects TRBV10-3 to TRBJ1-2; D perhaps matches TRBD1 (5 bases). The germline CDR1 and CDR2 sequences are ENHRY and SYGVKD. The CDR3 loop spans 15 amino acids. V shed 2 bases and J shed 0 bases, with 10 bases lying between them. CDR3 loop: CAISEKGSTNYGYTF. The CDR3 DNA reads TGTGCCATCAGTGAGAAGGGGTCAACTAACTATGGCTACACCTTC.

In its sample, this clonotype was seen a few times. V and J are TRBV18 and TRBJ2-1; 8 bases align to TRBD2. Germline loops: CDR1 KGHSH, CDR2 LQKENI. V lost 1 base, J lost 1 base, and 0 bases stayed unmatched. This CDR3 has 15 residues. This chain's CDR3 is CASSPQRESYNEQFF. Written as DNA, the CDR3 is TGTGCCAGCTCACCACAGCGGGAGTCCTACAATGAGCAGTTCTTC.

A few counts support this clonotype. The junction differs from germline at one of its ends, possibly a read error. J is TRBJ2-5 and V is TRBV3-1; D may be TRBD1 (6 bases). CDR1 is LGHDT and CDR2 is YNNKEL in the germline V gene (reference sequence). This CDR3 has 14 residues. CDR3 nucleotide sequence: TGTGCCAGCAGCCCTCGACAGGCACAAGGGACCCAGTACTTC. Translating gives CASSPRQAQGTQYF.

This rearrangement joins TRBV9 to TRBJ2-3; 11 positions agree with TRBD2. Germline CDR1 is SGDLS and CDR2 is YYNGEE. V was pared by 3 bases and J by 0 bases, with 0 bases of the junction left unmatched. This CDR3 is 15 amino acids long. The CDR3 bases are TGTGCCAGCAGCGCTAGCGGGGGGAGCACAGATACGCAGTATTTT. Its translation is CASSASGGSTDTQYF.

The rearrangement joins TRBV6-2 or TRBV6-3 to TRBJ2-7, with 11 bases matching TRBD1. V shed 2 bases, J shed 4 bases, and the junction held 10 bases outside the gene matches. Looked up from germline, CDR1 is MNHEY and CDR2 is SVGEGT. There are 17 residues in the CDR3. This CDR3 is CASSYLTGQGASYEQYF. In DNA form, the CDR3 reads TGTGCCAGCAGTTACCTCACCGGACAGGGGGCATCGTACGAGCAGTACTTC.

This sequence joins TRBV27 and TRBJ2-5, with a possible D match to TRBD2 (6 bases). This CDR3 is built from 14 residues. The germline CDR1 and CDR2 sequences are MNHEY and SMNVEV (reference sequence). Between the trimmed V and J ends, which lost 1 base and 4 bases, there was a span of 10 bases. The CDR3 reads CASSLWAGRETQYF. CDR3 DNA sequence: TGTGCCAGCAGTTTATGGGCGGGAAGAGAGACCCAGTACTTC.

V is TRBV12-3 or TRBV12-4 and J is TRBJ2-1, with 9 bases matching TRBD2. J gave up 2 bases and V 7 bases, and 6 bases lay outside the gene matches. The CDR3 consists of 15 residues. The chain's CDR3 is CASKPGLAPYNEQFF. The CDR3 coding sequence is TGTGCCAGCAAGCCGGGACTAGCTCCCTACAATGAGCAGTTCTTC.

CDR3 DNA sequence: TGTGCCAGCAGCTTAAGGGAAGGTAACACTGAAGCTTTCTTT. This codes for CASSLREGNTEAFF. The V call is TRBV7-2, the J call TRBJ1-1; D is ambiguous. The V gene lost 2 bases and the J gene lost 2 bases, with 9 bases spanning the gap. The germline V gene has CDR1 SGHTA and CDR2 FQGNSA. This CDR3 contains 14 residues.

The chain has TRBV29-1 and TRBJ1-2; D is unclear. The CDR3 totals 12 residues. Germline V gene data show CDR1 as SQVTM and CDR2 as ANQGSEA. Trimming took off 3 bases at V and 5 bases at J, with 10 bases between the two ends. The CDR3 DNA sequence: TGCAGCGTTGACCTCCAGGAGTATGGCTACACCTTC. It translates to CSVDLQEYGYTF.

This clonotype was counted between two and nine times. V is TRBV5-1 and J is TRBJ2-7; 9 positions match TRBD1. The CDR3 consists of 17 residues. CDR1 and CDR2 (germline): SGHRS, YFSETQ. Germline trimming cut 4 bases from V and 5 bases from J; bases unmatched to any gene: 16. The CDR3 region has the DNA TGCGCCAGCAGCACCCAACCCGGGGACAGGGACTTCCACGAGCAGTACTTC. It encodes CASSTQPGDRDFHEQYF. Supplemented by reference TRBV5-1 and TRBJ2-7, the full variable domain reads KAGVTQTPRYLIKTRGQQVTLSCSPISGHRSVSWYQQTPGQGLQFLFEYFSETQRNKGNFPGRFSGRQFSNSRSEMNVSTLELGDSALYLCASSTQPGDRDFHEQYFGPGTRLTVT.

The chain uses TRBV29-1 and TRBJ2-5, with TRBD2 as a possible D gene (7 bases). The V end lost 6 bases, the J end lost 3 bases, and 14 bases lay between the germline ends. Germline CDR1 reads SQVTM; CDR2 reads ANQGSEA. The CDR3 has 13 residues. This CDR3 reads CSVEGGAKETQYF. The CDR3, as DNA: TGCAGCGTAGAGGGGGGGGCCAAAGAGACCCAGTACTTC.

V is TRBV29-1 and J is TRBJ2-1; either TRBD1 or TRBD2 may fit D (5 bases each). The CDR3 loop spans 13 amino acids. CDR1 and CDR2 (germline): SQVTM, ANQGSEA. Trimming took 7 bases from V and 2 from J, leaving 12 bases between them. CDR3 in DNA: TGCAGCGCCAGGTGGGGACCCTACAATGAGCAGTTCTTC. Translating it yields CSARWGPYNEQFF.

This clonotype has a handful of counts. The CDR3 DNA sequence: TGTGCCAGCAGTGATGGTGGCAATCAGCCCCAGCATTTT. Its protein product is CASSDGGNQPQHF. The V gene is TRBV27, the J gene TRBJ1-5; unclear D gene. The CDR3 has 13 amino acids. V was cut by 5 bases and J by 2 bases, with 7 bases left in between. Germline V gives CDR1 MNHEY, CDR2 SMNVEV (reference sequence).

Here the CDR3 reads CSAREARGSYEQYF. The CDR3 DNA reads as TGCAGTGCTAGAGAGGCCCGGGGCTCCTACGAGCAGTACTTC. The chain combines TRBV20-1 with TRBJ2-5; tentatively, D is TRBD2 (5 bases). The J call may be faulty, since TRBJ2-7 better matches the DNA end. The CDR3 spans 14 residues. Germline lookup yields CDR1 DFQATT and CDR2 SNEGSKA (reference sequence).

The count of this clonotype is one. The rearrangement uses TRBV29-1 and TRBJ2-5; 12 bases are a match to TRBD2. Gene TRBJ2-7 matches the end of the DNA better, so the J call may be wrong. The CDR3 is 13 residues long. CDR1 is SQVTM, CDR2 ANQGSEA, per germline. The DNA for the CDR3 is TGCAGCGTCACTAGCGGGGGGTCCTACGAGCAGTACTTC. It yields the protein CSVTSGGSYEQYF.

This clonotype has only a few counts. The chain employs TRBV12-3 or TRBV12-4 and TRBJ2-2; D might be TRBD2 (6 bases). V lost 4 bases to trimming and J lost 6 bases, with 6 bases between them. This CDR3 contains 12 residues. Here the CDR3 reads CASSWGAGELFF. The CDR3 coding sequence is TGTGCCAGCAGTTGGGGGGCCGGGGAGCTGTTTTTT.

DNA for the CDR3: TGTGCCAGCAGCTTAAATTGGTGGAAAGAGACCCAGTACTTC. This sequence encodes CASSLNWWKETQYF. This rearrangement joins TRBV7-2 to TRBJ2-5; D is unclear. Germline loops: CDR1 SGHTA, CDR2 FQGNSA. V lost 2 bases and J 3 bases, leaving 10 bases between the germline ends. The CDR3 is 14 amino acids.